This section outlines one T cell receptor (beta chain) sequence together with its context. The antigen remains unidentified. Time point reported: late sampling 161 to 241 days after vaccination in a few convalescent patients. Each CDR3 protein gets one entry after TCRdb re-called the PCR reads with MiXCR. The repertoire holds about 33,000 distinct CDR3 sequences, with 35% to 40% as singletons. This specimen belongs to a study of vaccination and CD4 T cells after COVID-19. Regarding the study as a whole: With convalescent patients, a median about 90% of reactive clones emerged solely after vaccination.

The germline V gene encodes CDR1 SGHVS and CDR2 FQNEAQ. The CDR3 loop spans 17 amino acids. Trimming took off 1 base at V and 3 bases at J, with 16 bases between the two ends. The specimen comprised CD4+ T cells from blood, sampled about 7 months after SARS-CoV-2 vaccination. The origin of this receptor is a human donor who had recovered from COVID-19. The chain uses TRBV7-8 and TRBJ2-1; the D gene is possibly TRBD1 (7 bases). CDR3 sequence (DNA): TGTGCCAGCAGCTTAGGGACAGGAGAGGACTACTACAATGAGCAGTTCTTC. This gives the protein CASSLGTGEDYYNEQFF.